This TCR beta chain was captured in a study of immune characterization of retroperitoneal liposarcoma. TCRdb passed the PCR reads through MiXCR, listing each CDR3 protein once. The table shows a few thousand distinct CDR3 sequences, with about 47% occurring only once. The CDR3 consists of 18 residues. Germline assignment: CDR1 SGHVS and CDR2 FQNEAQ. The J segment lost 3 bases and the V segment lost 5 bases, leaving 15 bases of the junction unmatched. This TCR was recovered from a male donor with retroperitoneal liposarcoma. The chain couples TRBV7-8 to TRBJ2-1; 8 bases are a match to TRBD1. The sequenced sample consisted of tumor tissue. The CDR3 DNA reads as TGTGCCAGCAGCCTACTTTCATCCAGGGGGCATTTCTACAATGAGCAGTTCTTC. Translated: CASSLLSSRGHFYNEQFF.